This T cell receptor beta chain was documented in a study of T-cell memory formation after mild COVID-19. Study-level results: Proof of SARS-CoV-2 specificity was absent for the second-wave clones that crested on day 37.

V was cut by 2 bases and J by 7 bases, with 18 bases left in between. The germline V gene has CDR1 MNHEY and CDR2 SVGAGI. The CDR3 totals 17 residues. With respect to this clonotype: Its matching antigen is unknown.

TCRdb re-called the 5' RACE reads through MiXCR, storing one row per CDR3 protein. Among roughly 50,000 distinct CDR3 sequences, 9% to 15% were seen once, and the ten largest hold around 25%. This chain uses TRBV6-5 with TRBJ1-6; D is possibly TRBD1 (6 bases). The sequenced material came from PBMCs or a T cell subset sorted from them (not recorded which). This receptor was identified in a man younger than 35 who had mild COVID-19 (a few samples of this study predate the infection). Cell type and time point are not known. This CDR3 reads CASSYAFSQGQNSPLHF. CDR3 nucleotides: TGTGCCAGCAGTTACGCCTTTTCTCAGGGGCAAAATTCACCCCTCCACTTT.